The rows below give T cell receptor beta chains drawn from one sample of a study of identical twins. In TCRdb, the 5' RACE reads were re-called with MiXCR into one record per CDR3 protein. The repertoire consists of about 470,000 distinct CDR3 sequences, with approximately 24% occurring once and the leading ten covering over 2.5%. These data were also reused for a study on T cells expressing NK-cell markers.

Source material: CD4+ T cells sorted from blood. These receptors all stem from a woman younger than 30 in good health. Both conserved end residues are part of each CDR3.

V | CDR3
TRBV11-2 | CASSLEAGAPGTQYF
TRBV20-1 | CSARDWQAGGGETQYF
TRBV4-3 | CASSQDRGLAGYNEQFF
TRBV20-1 | CSARSTSREQFF
TRBV6-1 | CASTRGGSGTEAFF
TRBV5-1 | CASSNDRPPTDTQYF
TRBV7-2 | CASSLEVGYGYTF
TRBV12-3/TRBV12-4 | CASALRNTEAFF
TRBV5-1 | CASSATPSNTEAFF
TRBV10-3 | CAISESLGLAGGMAQYF
TRBV6-1 | CASRQGHEGYGYTF
TRBV12-3/TRBV12-4 | CASSFTRASEQYF
TRBV12-3/TRBV12-4 | CAFSLYGLSGRASGETQYF
TRBV4-1 | CASSQTQRTGLVTLHF
TRBV5-1 | CASSLAVGSDGYTF
TRBV10-3 | CAISAATNVYEQYF
TRBV9 | CASSVEFSNYNEQFF
TRBV11-2 | CASSLEAQTQYF
TRBV20-1 | CSARTGLAGDTDTQYF
TRBV5-5 | CASSLSGGTGTEAFF
TRBV5-5 | CASGLNFNEQFF
TRBV20-1 | CSGDRGGRGRKDEQYF